This paragraph covers one TCR beta chain sequence. This sample is drawn from a study of blood T cell repertoires in COVID-19. Across the study: There were acute and convalescent COVID-19 samples, and they came from the United States, Italy and Spain.

Study processing details: Nucleated cell counts were estimated from reference gene primer amplification. Generated by immunoSEQ multiplex PCR, the TCRdb table keeps only in-frame clones and is missing some. D and trimming come from the DNA, and the V and J calls and clone size come from that table. Of 150,000 to 200,000 clones listed, around nine tenths are singletons. Trimming removed 5 bases from V and 4 bases from J, with 14 bases in between. There are 15 residues in the CDR3. CDR1 MDHEN and CDR2 SYDVKM come from the germline V gene. The receptor was derived from a woman aged 70-85 years with COVID-19, enrolled during active disease. Sequenced material: peripheral blood. The J gene is TRBJ2-2, the V gene TRBV28, with D perhaps matching TRBD1 (6 bases). Here the CDR3 reads CASSPRTETTGELFF. The CDR3 region has the DNA TGTGCCAGCAGTCCTCGGACAGAAACCACCGGGGAGCTGTTTTTT.